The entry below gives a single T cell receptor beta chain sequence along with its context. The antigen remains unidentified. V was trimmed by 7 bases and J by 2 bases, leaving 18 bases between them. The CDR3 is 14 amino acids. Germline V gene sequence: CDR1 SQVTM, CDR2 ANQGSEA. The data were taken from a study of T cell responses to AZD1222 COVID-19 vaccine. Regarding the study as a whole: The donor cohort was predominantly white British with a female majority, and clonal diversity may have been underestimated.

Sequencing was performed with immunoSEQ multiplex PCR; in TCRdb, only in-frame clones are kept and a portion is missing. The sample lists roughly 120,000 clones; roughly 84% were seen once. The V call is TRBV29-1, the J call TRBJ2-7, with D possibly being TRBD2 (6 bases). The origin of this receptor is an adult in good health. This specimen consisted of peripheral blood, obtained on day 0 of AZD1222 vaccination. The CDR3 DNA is TGCAGCGCCGACACTGGCGGGGAGCCCTACGAGCAGTACTTC. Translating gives CSADTGGEPYEQYF.